This TCR beta chain was obtained from a study of T cells in localized non-small cell lung cancer. Notes on the study in general: A higher density of T cells in blood coincided with extended overall survival.

Germline CDR1 reads MGHDK; CDR2 reads SYGVNS. Trimming left V 4 bases short and J 4 bases short, with 10 bases between. The CDR3 length is 13 residues. Generated by immunoSEQ multiplex PCR, the TCRdb table keeps only in-frame clones and is missing some. Here the sample spans roughly 20,000 clones, 80% to 90% being singletons. Of note for this clone: What it binds is unknown.

The sample consisted of peripheral blood, taken before any cancer treatment. The chain is built from TRBV25-1 and TRBJ1-2; D unclear. This TCR derives from a male donor at least 60 years old with stage I squamous cell lung carcinoma. The CDR3 region has the DNA TGTGCCAGCAGTGCTCGGCGCTTCTATGGCTACACCTTC. This translates into CASSARRFYGYTF.